This TCR beta chain was sequenced during a study of spatial heterogeneity in lung cancer. The wider study: Within raw reads, each unique TCR and UMI combination appeared on average more than ten times. Findings and caveats of the study: Ubiquitous, expanded tumor-derived TCRs were more frequently observed in blood at resection than at follow-up.

One entry per CDR3 protein, called by TCRdb with MiXCR from the 5' RACE reads. The sample includes around 40,000 distinct CDR3 sequences, approximately 6.3% of them seen just once. Time point in this sample: sample taken at primary tumor resection. Whole RNA came from tumor, nontumor lung or frozen PBMC and was sequenced without being sorted. This clonotype occurred many times. Its specificity is unknown. The source material was PBMCs, sampled at surgery. This receptor was taken from a male donor with early-stage non-small cell lung cancer.

In DNA, the CDR3 is TGCAGTGCTGTCTGGAGGGGCACCGTCAGGGAAAAACTGTTTTTT. Amino acid sequence: CSAVWRGTVREKLFF. This chain joins TRBV20-1 and TRBJ1-4; perhaps TRBD1 as D (5 bases). The CDR3 length is 15 residues. Trimming cost V 5 bases and J 8 bases, with 21 bases left between them. Germline-derived CDR1 and CDR2 are DFQATT and SNEGSKA (reference sequence).